This T cell receptor beta chain was identified in a study of T cells in localized non-small cell lung cancer. Notes on the study in general: An association was observed between higher blood T cell density and longer overall survival. Only one tumor region was sequenced, so heterogeneity remains possible. Researchers found a median around 58 of the top 100 tumor clones in adjacent lung. Clonality of T cells reached its maximum in uninvolved adjacent lung, surpassing tumor.

This CDR3 is 15 amino acids long. Per germline, CDR1 SGHDT and CDR2 YYEEEE. V dropped 1 base and J dropped 1 base, with 12 bases sitting between them. Sequencing was performed with immunoSEQ multiplex PCR; in TCRdb, only in-frame clones are kept and a portion is missing. The sample records over 20,000 clones, roughly 90% being singletons. Worth noting for this clone: Antigen: not known.

Sequencing was performed on peripheral blood, taken before any cancer treatment. This chain connects TRBV5-6 to TRBJ2-7; D is unresolved. The TCR comes from a female donor older than 55 with stage II squamous cell lung carcinoma. The CDR3 loop is CASSLRPGLSYEQYF. CDR3 nucleotides: TGTGCCAGCAGCTTGCGGCCAGGTTTATCCTACGAGCAGTACTTC.